This TCR beta chain originates from a study of cytotoxic CD8 clonotypes in ibrutinib-treated CLL. Regarding this clone: Its matching antigen is unknown.

From germline, CDR1 is LGHNA and CDR2 YNFKEQ. After removal of 0 bases from V and 0 bases from J, the junction contained 7 bases not matched to a gene. This CDR3 region has 18 residues. General study points: For progressing versus sustained-remission patients, sampling times were not the same.

Profiled with immunoSEQ multiplex PCR; TCRdb holds only in-frame clones, not every one. This table holds hundreds of thousands of clones, just over 70% found once. V and J are TRBV4-2 and TRBJ2-2; TRBD2 agrees at 7 bases. The clonotype was recovered from a human donor with chronic lymphocytic leukemia. The source material was PBMCs, sampled after 12 months of ibrutinib treatment. This chain's CDR3 is CASSQDKAGTSNTGELFF. The CDR3, as DNA: TGTGCCAGCAGCCAAGATAAAGCGGGGACCTCGAACACCGGGGAGCTGTTTTTT.